Shown below are 29 T cell receptor beta chains from a single sample sequenced in a study of post-analysis software for immune sequencing data (dated by TCRdb to about 2015). The research as a whole found: A handful of TRBV segments, including TRBV5-6, TRBV5-1 and TRBV20-1, were significantly more frequent in patients than controls.

These receptors are not linked to any known antigen. Library method: PCR. Sequencing was carried out with an Illumina HiSeq 2500. To reduce PCR and sequencing biases, unique molecular identifiers were built into the TCR beta cDNA libraries. TCRdb's own reprocessing of the public reads used fastp at Q25 and MiXCR and kept productive beta chains. Each CDR3 protein gets just one entry, which takes the most common genes and DNA from the rows behind it. Counted in this sample were roughly 800,000 distinct CDR3 sequences; about 57% of them appeared once. Over 4% of the sample rests with the top ten. The sequencing sample was made of blood. All receptors come from a girl aged 5-17 years with multiple sclerosis.

The genes are TRBV29-1 and TRBJ2-1; D is undetermined. The germline V gene encodes CDR1 SQVTM and CDR2 ANQGSEA. This CDR3 is built from 13 residues. Trimming took off 7 bases at V and 7 bases at J, with 17 bases between the two ends. The CDR3 here is CSGVNPLWNEQFF. The CDR3 coding sequence is TGCAGCGGAGTCAATCCCCTGTGGAATGAGCAGTTCTTC.

V usage is TRBV12-3 or TRBV12-4 and J usage is TRBJ2-7; 7 bases map to TRBD1. The junction had 6 bases not matched to a gene; V was cut back by 5 bases and J by 5 bases. CDR3 length: 13 amino acids. The CDR3 is CASSRDRDHEQYF. The CDR3 nucleotides read TGTGCCAGCAGTCGCGACAGGGACCACGAGCAGTACTTC.

This clonotype was seen a handful of times. The rearrangement uses TRBV4-1 and TRBJ2-1; 8 bases map to TRBD1. After removal of 2 bases from V and 2 bases from J, the junction contained 2 bases not matched to a gene. Germline V gene sequence: CDR1 MGHRA, CDR2 YSYEKL. The CDR3 consists of 15 residues. In DNA, the CDR3 is TGCGCCAGCAGCCAATTACAGGGGGCCTACAATGAGCAGTTCTTC. Translating it yields CASSQLQGAYNEQFF.

This chain uses TRBV29-1 with TRBJ2-7, with 9 bases that match TRBD1. The V segment lost 2 bases and the J segment 2 bases; nucleotides outside the gene matches: 4. The CDR3 is made up of 14 amino acids. CDR1 SQVTM and CDR2 ANQGSEA come from the germline V gene. The CDR3 sequence is CSVEFRDRAYEQYF. The DNA for the CDR3 is TGCAGCGTTGAATTCCGGGACAGGGCCTACGAGCAGTACTTC.

V is TRBV2 and J is TRBJ2-1; 7 bases map to TRBD2. This CDR3 contains 15 residues. V shed 6 bases and J 0 bases; nucleotides not matched to a gene: 5. The germline V gene encodes CDR1 SNHLY and CDR2 FYNNEI. The CDR3 DNA reads TGTGCCAGCAGCGGGCCGGGAGGCTCCTACAATGAGCAGTTCTTC. Translating it yields CASSGPGGSYNEQFF.

This clonotype was found a few times. The chain links TRBV20-1 to TRBJ2-7, with TRBD1 as a possible D gene (6 bases). Germline V gene data show CDR1 as DFQATT and CDR2 as SNEGSKA (reference sequence). Deletions cut 3 bases from V and 4 bases from J, with 16 bases between. The CDR3 is 14 amino acids. The CDR3 is CSASATSGVYEQYF. In nucleotides, the CDR3 is TGCAGTGCTAGTGCAACCTCAGGGGTTTACGAGCAGTACTTC.

This chain links TRBV11-1 with TRBJ2-4; weak D call: TRBD2 (5 bases). The V end lost 3 bases, the J end lost 0 bases, and 18 bases lay between the germline ends. Germline lookup yields CDR1 SGHAT and CDR2 FQDESV (reference sequence). The CDR3 is 18 amino acids. The CDR3 DNA is TGTGCCAGCAGCTTTGACTGGACTTCTAATCTAGCCAAAAACATTCAGTACTTC. This sequence encodes CASSFDWTSNLAKNIQYF.

V is TRBV7-9 and J is TRBJ2-1; maybe TRBD2 (6 bases). CDR1 SEHNR and CDR2 FQNEAQ come from the germline V gene (reference sequence). The CDR3 is 15 amino acids. Trimming left V 2 bases short and J 7 bases short, with 15 bases between. The CDR3 DNA sequence: TGTGCCAGCAGCTTATCGGGGGAGGAGGTGAATGAGCAGTTCTTC. Translated: CASSLSGEEVNEQFF.

The chain links TRBV5-1 to TRBJ2-5, with D possibly matching TRBD1 (5 bases). The J call may be incorrect, as the DNA end agrees better with TRBJ2-7. Germline V lookup: CDR1 SGHRS, CDR2 YFSETQ. The CDR3 sequence is 14 residues long. CDR3 in amino acids: CASSSSGKSYEQYF. As DNA, the CDR3 is TGCGCCAGCAGCTCCTCAGGGAAGTCCTACGAGCAGTACTTC.

CDR3 sequence: CASSLDVQSRSYNEQFF. The CDR3 DNA follows: TGCGCCAGCAGCTTGGATGTACAGTCCCGATCCTACAATGAGCAGTTCTTC. The genes are TRBV5-1 and TRBJ2-1; D unclear. The CDR3 loop spans 17 amino acids. V was pared by 0 bases and J by 1 base, with 14 bases between. In germline, CDR1 is SGHRS, CDR2 YFSETQ.

This sequence joins TRBV6-1 and TRBJ1-4, with D possibly matching TRBD1 (5 bases). The CDR3 sequence is 17 residues long. The ends were cut back, 6 bases at V and 1 base at J, with 18 bases in the middle. Germline V CDR1 and CDR2: MNHNS, SASEGT. CDR3 sequence: CASRRLDILGTNEKLFF. The CDR3 nucleotides are TGTGCCAGCAGACGACTGGACATCCTTGGAACTAATGAAAAACTGTTTTTT.

V usage is TRBV29-1 and J usage is TRBJ2-7; D possibly corresponds to TRBD2 (5 bases). The CDR3 covers 14 residues. Deletions cut 4 bases from V and 1 base from J, with 14 bases between. The germline V gene encodes CDR1 SQVTM and CDR2 ANQGSEA. CDR3 DNA sequence: TGCAGCGTTGGACCGCGGGCCGGATCCTACGAGCAGTACTTC. Encoded protein: CSVGPRAGSYEQYF.

The chain is built from TRBV6-6 and TRBJ2-5, with D possibly being TRBD2 (5 bases). The assigned J gene may be wrong: the sequence end matches TRBJ2-7 better. In germline, CDR1 is MNHNY, CDR2 SVGAGI (reference sequence). This CDR3 spans 15 amino acids. The CDR3 bases are TGTGCCAGCAGCACGTTGATAATAGCGCTCGACGAGCAGTACTTC. It specifies CASSTLIIALDEQYF.

This clonotype was seen a few times. This chain connects TRBV7-6 to TRBJ2-3; the D is unclear. This CDR3 is built from 14 residues. Per the germline V gene, CDR1 is SGHVS and CDR2 is FNYEAQ. V dropped 0 bases and J dropped 4 bases, with 8 bases sitting between them. The CDR3 DNA sequence: TGTGCCAGCAGCTTAGCAGGGTCCGCAGATACGCAGTATTTT. Its translation: CASSLAGSADTQYF. The full variable domain, with the rest looked up from reference TRBV7-6 and TRBJ2-3, is GAGVSQSPRYKVTKRGQDVALRCDPISGHVSLYWYRQALGQGPEFLTYFNYEAQQDKSGLPNDRFSAERPEGSISTLTIQRTEQRDSAMYRCASSLAGSADTQYFGPGTRLTVL.

The chain carries TRBV7-2 and TRBJ2-5; TRBD2 aligns across 9 bases. Germline lookup yields CDR1 SGHTA and CDR2 FQGNSA. J was trimmed by 7 bases and V by 5 bases; bases with no gene match: 8. The CDR3 length is 14 residues. The CDR3 reads CASSPGGLAATQYF. DNA for the CDR3: TGTGCCAGCAGCCCCGGGGGACTAGCTGCGACCCAGTACTTC.

V gene TRBV12-5 combines with J gene TRBJ1-6; no reliable D call. V dropped 4 bases and J dropped 7 bases, with 8 bases sitting between them. The CDR3 totals 13 residues. Per germline, CDR1 LGHNT and CDR2 FRNRAP. For the CDR3, the DNA is TGTGCTAGTGGTTCGACAAGAAATTCACCCCTCCACTTT. It specifies CASGSTRNSPLHF. The full variable domain, completed using reference TRBV12-5 and TRBJ1-6, is DARVTQTPRHKVTEMGQEVTMRCQPILGHNTVFWYRQTMMQGLELLAYFRNRAPLDDSGMPKDRFSAEMPDATLATLKIQPSEPRDSAVYFCASGSTRNSPLHFGNGTRLTVT.

The chain combines TRBV5-1 with TRBJ2-3, with 11 positions matching TRBD2. The CDR3 loop spans 17 amino acids. V lost 3 bases, J lost 2 bases, and 8 bases stayed unmatched. Germline assignment: CDR1 SGHRS and CDR2 YFSETQ. The CDR3 here is CASSSMLAGGPTDTQYF. CDR3 sequence (DNA): TGCGCCAGCAGCTCAATGTTAGCGGGGGGGCCCACAGATACGCAGTATTTT.

This clonotype was counted a few times. This chain links TRBV28 with TRBJ1-2, with a possible D match to TRBD1 (6 bases). Germline CDR1 and CDR2: MDHEN and SYDVKM. This CDR3 has 17 amino acids. V was cut by 6 bases and J by 0 bases, with 20 bases left in between. As DNA, the CDR3 is TGTGCCAGCAGACCAACAGGGCCCGACTTAGCTAACTATGGCTACACCTTC. Its protein product is CASRPTGPDLANYGYTF.

This clonotype was picked up a small number of times. The V gene is TRBV7-2, the J gene TRBJ2-1; D gene uncertain. Germline loops: CDR1 SGHTA, CDR2 FQGNSA. There are 16 residues in the CDR3. Between the trimmed V and J ends, which lost 2 bases and 0 bases, there was a span of 11 bases. The CDR3 DNA reads TGTGCCAGCAGCTTACTTGGCCCGTCCTCCTACAATGAGCAGTTCTTC. Translation: CASSLLGPSSYNEQFF.

J is TRBJ2-5 and V is TRBV7-2; D may match TRBD1 or TRBD2 (5 bases each). Between the trimmed V and J ends, which lost 3 bases and 1 base, there was a span of 12 bases. The CDR3 has 15 amino acids. The germline V gene encodes CDR1 SGHTA and CDR2 FQGNSA. CDR3 DNA sequence: TGTGCCAGCAGCTTGAGCCGGGGCCCCCAAGAGACCCAGTACTTC. Translated, it gives CASSLSRGPQETQYF.

The chain joins TRBV20-1 to TRBJ1-2; TRBD1 is a possible D gene (5 bases). The length of the CDR3 is 15 residues. The V gene lost 1 base and the J gene lost 4 bases, with 16 bases spanning the gap. Germline CDR1 reads DFQATT; CDR2 reads SNEGSKA (reference sequence). The CDR3 nucleotides are TGCAGTGCTAGAGCCCGAGACAGCGACTTCTATGGCTACACCTTC. Its translation is CSARARDSDFYGYTF.

The rearrangement uses TRBV6-1 and TRBJ2-1, with TRBD2 matching over 7 bases. V trimming: 3 bases; J trimming: 6 bases; junction bases outside the gene matches: 5. The CDR3 extends over 14 amino acids. Germline CDR1 and CDR2: MNHNS and SASEGT. CDR3 nucleotides: TGTGCCAGCAGTGATGGGGGAGGGAGCAATGAGCAGTTCTTC. Translating gives CASSDGGGSNEQFF.

The rearrangement joins TRBV5-1 to TRBJ2-7; 7 bases match TRBD2. Per germline, CDR1 SGHRS and CDR2 YFSETQ. This CDR3 spans 17 amino acids. The ends lost 4 bases at V and 0 bases at J; junction bases unmatched: 13. The DNA of the CDR3 is TGCGCCAGCAGCGATCCGCGGATTACTAGCGCCTCCTACGAGCAGTACTTC. Translated, it gives CASSDPRITSASYEQYF.

The chain combines TRBV29-1 with TRBJ2-7; D possibly corresponds to TRBD1 (6 bases). The CDR3 is made up of 12 amino acids. The germline gives CDR1 SQVTM, CDR2 ANQGSEA. Between the trimmed V and J ends, which lost 6 bases and 2 bases, there was a span of 11 bases. CDR3 sequence (DNA): TGCAGCGTGAAGGACAGCACCTACGAGCAGTACTTC. Encoded protein: CSVKDSTYEQYF.

The rearrangement joins TRBV10-3 to TRBJ2-1, with 7 bases aligning to TRBD2. CDR3 length equals 13 residues. V lost 4 bases, J lost 9 bases, and 6 bases stayed unmatched. Germline loops: CDR1 ENHRY, CDR2 SYGVKD. This CDR3 reads CAISVRLASEQFF. The CDR3 region has the DNA TGTGCCATCAGTGTCCGACTAGCAAGTGAGCAGTTCTTC.

A single count supports this clonotype. The CDR3 loop reads CASSGLGGRPLMEQFF. CDR3 DNA: TGTGCCAGCAGTGGCCTTGGCGGGAGACCTCTCATGGAGCAGTTCTTC. J is TRBJ2-1 and V is TRBV6-5; 7 bases map to TRBD2. CDR3 length: 16 residues. V gave up 5 bases and J gave up 10 bases; unmatched junction bases: 17. The germline V gene encodes CDR1 MNHEY and CDR2 SVGAGI.

The chain couples TRBV9 to TRBJ2-1; perhaps D is TRBD1 or TRBD2 (7 bases each). In germline, CDR1 is SGDLS, CDR2 YYNGEE. Between the trimmed V and J ends, which lost 0 bases and 3 bases, there was a span of 13 bases. This CDR3 is 16 amino acids long. Written as DNA, the CDR3 is TGTGCCAGCAGCGTAGGGGGAGGGGGCTACTACAATGAGCAGTTCTTC. This sequence encodes CASSVGGGGYYNEQFF.

V usage is TRBV21-1 and J usage is TRBJ2-6; the D call in the table, TRBD1, was not verified against the DNA. TRBV21-1 is flagged as a pseudogene. The CDR3 totals 15 residues. CDR3: CASSPGDSGASVLTF. The CDR3 nucleotides are TGTGCCAGCAGTCCAGGGGATTCTGGGGCCAGCGTCCTGACTTTC.

The chain has TRBV4-2 and TRBJ2-7, with D possibly matching TRBD1 (6 bases). Germline V lookup: CDR1 LGHNA, CDR2 YNFKEQ. V lost 0 bases and J 2 bases, leaving 14 bases between the germline ends. This CDR3 is 16 amino acids long. CDR3 region: CASSQDLRQDAYEQYF. The CDR3 DNA is TGTGCCAGCAGCCAAGATTTGCGACAGGACGCCTACGAGCAGTACTTC.